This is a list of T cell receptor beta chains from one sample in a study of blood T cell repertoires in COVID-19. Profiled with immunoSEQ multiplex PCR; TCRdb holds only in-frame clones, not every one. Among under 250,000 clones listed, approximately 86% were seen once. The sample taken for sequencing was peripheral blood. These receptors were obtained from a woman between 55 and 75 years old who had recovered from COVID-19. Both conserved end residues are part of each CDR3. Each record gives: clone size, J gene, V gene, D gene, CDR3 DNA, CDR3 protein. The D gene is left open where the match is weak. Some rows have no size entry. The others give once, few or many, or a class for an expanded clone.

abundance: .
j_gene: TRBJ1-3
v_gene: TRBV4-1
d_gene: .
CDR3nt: TGCGCCAGCAGCCAAGAGGTGCGCCTCGACTCTGGAAACACCATATATTTT
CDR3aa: CASSQEVRLDSGNTIYF

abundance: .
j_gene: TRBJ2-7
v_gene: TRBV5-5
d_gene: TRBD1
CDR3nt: TGTGCCAGCAGCCGCAACCGGGACAGCACCTACGAGCAGTACTTC
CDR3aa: CASSRNRDSTYEQYF

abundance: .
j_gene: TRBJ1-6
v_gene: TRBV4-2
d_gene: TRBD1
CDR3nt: TGTGCCAGCAGCCCGGACAGGCCGCATAATTCACCCCTCCACTTT
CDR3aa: CASSPDRPHNSPLHF

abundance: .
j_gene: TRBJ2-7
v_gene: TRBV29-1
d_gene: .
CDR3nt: TGCAGCGTTGAAGACAGGGCCTACTCCTACGAGCAGTACTTC
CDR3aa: CSVEDRAYSYEQYF

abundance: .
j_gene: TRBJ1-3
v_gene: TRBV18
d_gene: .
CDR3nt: TGTGCCAGCTCCTGGGCTCAGGGAAGTGATGGAAACACCATATATTTT
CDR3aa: CASSWAQGSDGNTIYF

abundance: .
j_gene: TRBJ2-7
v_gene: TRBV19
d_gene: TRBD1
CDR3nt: TGTGCCAGTTCTGGACAGGCCCCCTACGAGCAGTACTTC
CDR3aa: CASSGQAPYEQYF

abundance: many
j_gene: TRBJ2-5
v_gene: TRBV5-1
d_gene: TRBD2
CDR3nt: TGCGCCAGCAGCTTTGCGGGACTAGCGGGGAATACCCAGTACTTC
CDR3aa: CASSFAGLAGNTQYF

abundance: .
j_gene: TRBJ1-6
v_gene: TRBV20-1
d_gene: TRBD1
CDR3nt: TGCAGTGCTAGTGACTACAGGGGGCGCAGGGACTCACCCCTCCACTTT
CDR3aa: CSASDYRGRRDSPLHF

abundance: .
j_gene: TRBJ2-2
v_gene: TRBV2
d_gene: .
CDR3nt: TGTGCCAGCAGAGCCACAGGGAACACCGGGGAGCTGTTTTTT
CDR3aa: CASRATGNTGELFF

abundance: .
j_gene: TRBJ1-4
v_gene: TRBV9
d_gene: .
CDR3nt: TGTGCCAGCAGCGGGGGAGAGGCGATTATGACTAATGAAAAACTGTTTTTT
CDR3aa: CASSGGEAIMTNEKLFF

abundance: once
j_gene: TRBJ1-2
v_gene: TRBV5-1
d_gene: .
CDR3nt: TGCGCCAGCAGCACGGACACAAACTATGGCTACACCTTC
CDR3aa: CASSTDTNYGYTF

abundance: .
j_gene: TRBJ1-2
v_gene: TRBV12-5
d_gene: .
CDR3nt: TGTGCTAGTGGCCATAGTGGTGCCTATGGCTACACCTTC
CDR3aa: CASGHSGAYGYTF

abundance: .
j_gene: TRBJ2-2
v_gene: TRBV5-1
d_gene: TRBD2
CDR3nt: TGCGCCAGCAGCTCCATGCAAGCGGGGGCGGACACCGGGGAGCTGTTTTTT
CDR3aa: CASSSMQAGADTGELFF

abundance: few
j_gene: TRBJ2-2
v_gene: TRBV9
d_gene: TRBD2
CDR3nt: TGTGCCAGCAGCCCTCGGGGAGGGAGGAACACCGGGGAGCTGTTTTTT
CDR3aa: CASSPRGGRNTGELFF

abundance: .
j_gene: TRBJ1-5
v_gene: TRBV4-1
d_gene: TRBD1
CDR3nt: TGCGCCAGCAGCCCGGTTCGAGGCGACAGGGTTCGGCCCCAGCATTTT
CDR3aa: CASSPVRGDRVRPQHF

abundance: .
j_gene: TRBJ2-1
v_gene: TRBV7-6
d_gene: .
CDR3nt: TGTGCCAGCAGCTTAGGCAGGGCTCCTTCGTACAATGAGCAGTTCTTC
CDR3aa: CASSLGRAPSYNEQFF

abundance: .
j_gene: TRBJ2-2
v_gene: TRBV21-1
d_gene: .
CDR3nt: TGTGCCAGCAGCACCTTGACAAGGAATAACACCGGGGAGCTGTTTTTT
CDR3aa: CASSTLTRNNTGELFF

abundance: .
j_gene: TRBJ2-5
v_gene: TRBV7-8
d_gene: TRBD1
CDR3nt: TGTGCCAGCAGCTCACGACTGTTGAGGGGGCAGTACCAAGAGACCCAGTACTTC
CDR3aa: CASSSRLLRGQYQETQYF